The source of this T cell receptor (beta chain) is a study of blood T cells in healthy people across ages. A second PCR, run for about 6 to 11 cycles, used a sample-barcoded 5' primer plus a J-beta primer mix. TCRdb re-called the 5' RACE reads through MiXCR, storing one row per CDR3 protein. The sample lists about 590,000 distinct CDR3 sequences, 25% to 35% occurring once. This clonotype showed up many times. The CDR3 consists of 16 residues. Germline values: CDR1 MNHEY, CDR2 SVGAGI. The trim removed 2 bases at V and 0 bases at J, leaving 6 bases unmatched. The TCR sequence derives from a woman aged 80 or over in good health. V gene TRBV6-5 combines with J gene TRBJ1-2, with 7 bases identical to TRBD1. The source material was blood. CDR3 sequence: CASSYATGATNYGYTF. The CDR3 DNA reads TGTGCCAGCAGTTACGCTACAGGGGCTACTAACTATGGCTACACCTTC.